These T cell receptor beta chains were read from a single sample in a study of T-cell reconstitution after alpha-beta-depleted transplantation in children. A single record per CDR3 protein comes from TCRdb applying MiXCR to the PCR reads. The sample lists about a million distinct CDR3 sequences, less than 30% occurring once. This sample comprised PBMCs, mostly from graft donor cells, obtained 360 days after TCRalphabeta/CD19-depleted stem cell transplant. The receptor source for this set is a boy under two years old who had a stem cell transplant for SCID, so the T cells may come from the graft donor. The CDR3 runs from the conserved cysteine through the conserved F or W. D genes are given only for firm matches. The listing skips clone size in some rows; elsewhere it reads once, few, many or a size class.

D: .; J: TRBJ2-7; V: TRBV4-3; size: .; CDR3: CASSQDLGDLPNEQYF; DNA: TGCGCCAGCAGCCAAGATCTCGGGGACCTCCCCAACGAGCAGTACTTC
D: .; J: TRBJ1-3; V: TRBV4-1; size: few; CDR3: CASSQRGDPRNTIYF; DNA: TGCGCCAGCAGCCAACGGGGGGACCCAAGGAACACCATATATTTT
D: TRBD2; J: TRBJ2-3; V: TRBV7-9; size: few; CDR3: CASSHSGGQVDTQYF; DNA: TGTGCCAGCAGCCATAGCGGGGGGCAGGTAGATACGCAGTATTTT
D: .; J: TRBJ1-1; V: TRBV18; size: .; CDR3: CASSPQGITEAFF; DNA: TGTGCCAGCTCCCCGCAGGGAATCACTGAAGCTTTCTTT
D: TRBD1; J: TRBJ1-4; V: TRBV7-8; size: few; CDR3: CASRTGTEKLFF; DNA: TGTGCCAGCAGGACAGGGACTGAAAAACTGTTTTTT
D: TRBD1; J: TRBJ1-1; V: TRBV5-6; size: few; CDR3: CASNWGQVNTEAFF; DNA: TGTGCCAGCAACTGGGGACAGGTGAACACTGAAGCTTTCTTT
D: TRBD1; J: TRBJ1-1; V: TRBV6-1; size: .; CDR3: CASRQGGGNTEAFF; DNA: TGTGCCAGCAGACAGGGGGGAGGGAACACTGAAGCTTTCTTT
D: .; J: TRBJ2-4; V: TRBV6-5; size: .; CDR3: CASSFRPTGPKNIQYF; DNA: TGTGCCAGCAGTTTCCGACCGACAGGACCCAAAAACATTCAGTACTTC
D: TRBD2; J: TRBJ2-1; V: TRBV2; size: .; CDR3: CASSSLLAGSHDEQFF; DNA: TGTGCCAGCAGTTCACTACTAGCGGGCTCCCACGATGAGCAGTTCTTC
D: .; J: TRBJ1-4; V: TRBV12-3/TRBV12-4; size: few; CDR3: CASSLAGGEKKLFF; DNA: TGTGCCAGCAGTTTAGCAGGGGGGGAGAAAAAACTGTTTTTT
D: .; J: TRBJ1-1; V: TRBV6-1; size: many; CDR3: CASSEYGGNTEAFF; DNA: TGTGCCAGCAGTGAATACGGTGGGAACACTGAAGCTTTCTTT
D: TRBD1; J: TRBJ2-1; V: TRBV24-1; size: few; CDR3: CATTGRDRGNDEQFF; DNA: TGTGCCACCACGGGGCGGGACAGGGGTAATGATGAGCAGTTCTTC
D: TRBD1; J: TRBJ1-1; V: TRBV29-1; size: few; CDR3: CSGRTGTEAFF; DNA: TGCAGCGGCCGGACAGGGACTGAAGCTTTCTTT
D: .; J: TRBJ2-1; V: TRBV20-1; size: few; CDR3: CSASRDRTYNEQFF; DNA: TGCAGTGCTAGCAGGGATCGGACTTACAATGAGCAGTTCTTC
D: TRBD2; J: TRBJ2-7; V: TRBV2; size: .; CDR3: CASRPGGYEQYF; DNA: TGTGCCAGCCGGCCGGGGGGCTACGAGCAGTACTTC
D: .; J: TRBJ1-5; V: TRBV25-1; size: .; CDR3: CASSEWMGQPQHF; DNA: TGTGCCAGCAGTGAATGGATGGGGCAGCCCCAGCATTTT
D: .; J: TRBJ2-7; V: TRBV6-2/TRBV6-3; size: .; CDR3: CASSYSPGGAEQYF; DNA: TGTGCCAGCAGTTACTCGCCAGGTGGAGCCGAGCAGTACTTC
D: .; J: TRBJ2-1; V: TRBV5-6; size: .; CDR3: CASSPAGTSYNEQFF; DNA: TGTGCCAGCAGTCCGGCTGGGACATCCTACAATGAGCAGTTCTTC
D: TRBD2; J: TRBJ2-1; V: TRBV9; size: .; CDR3: CASSVAPSGGVEQFF; DNA: TGTGCCAGCAGCGTAGCCCCTAGCGGGGGGGTTGAGCAGTTCTTC
D: TRBD2; J: TRBJ2-3; V: TRBV24-1; size: .; CDR3: CATSDSARGDTDTQYF; DNA: TGTGCCACCAGTGATTCGGCGCGGGGGGACACAGATACGCAGTATTTT
D: .; J: TRBJ1-1; V: TRBV7-9; size: .; CDR3: CASSTDTQSTEAFF; DNA: TGTGCCAGCAGCACGGACACCCAGAGCACTGAAGCTTTCTTT
D: TRBD2; J: TRBJ2-1; V: TRBV6-5; size: .; CDR3: CASSYSITSGASEQFF; DNA: TGTGCCAGCAGTTACTCGATTACTAGCGGGGCTAGTGAGCAGTTCTTC
D: TRBD1; J: TRBJ2-7; V: TRBV12-3/TRBV12-4; size: few; CDR3: CASSLEQGASYEQYF; DNA: TGTGCCAGCAGTTTAGAGCAGGGGGCGAGTTACGAGCAGTACTTC
D: .; J: TRBJ2-7; V: TRBV27; size: .; CDR3: CASSLRVPTYEQYF; DNA: TGTGCCAGCAGTTTACGCGTACCAACCTACGAGCAGTACTTC
D: .; J: TRBJ1-1; V: TRBV18; size: .; CDR3: CASAADLNTEAFF; DNA: TGTGCCAGCGCTGCGGACCTGAACACTGAAGCTTTCTTT
D: TRBD1; J: TRBJ1-2; V: TRBV12-3/TRBV12-4; size: .; CDR3: CASSLAGQSALGYTF; DNA: TGTGCCAGCAGTTTAGCGGGACAGAGCGCGCTTGGCTACACCTTC
D: TRBD2; J: TRBJ2-5; V: TRBV5-1; size: .; CDR3: CASSLEALAGMETQYF; DNA: TGCGCCAGCAGCTTGGAGGCACTAGCGGGAATGGAGACCCAGTACTTC
D: TRBD2; J: TRBJ2-1; V: TRBV20-1; size: .; CDR3: CSARDGRLAYLNEQFF; DNA: TGCAGTGCTAGAGATGGCAGACTAGCCTACCTAAATGAGCAGTTCTTC
D: .; J: TRBJ2-2; V: TRBV7-6; size: few; CDR3: CASSAGAGELFF; DNA: TGTGCCAGCAGCGCCGGTGCCGGGGAGCTGTTTTTT
D: .; J: TRBJ2-7; V: TRBV3-1; size: many; CDR3: CASSQDWGYEQYF; DNA: TGTGCCAGCAGCCAAGATTGGGGCTACGAGCAGTACTTC
D: .; J: TRBJ1-3; V: TRBV12-3/TRBV12-4; size: .; CDR3: CASSLGRALSGNTIYF; DNA: TGTGCCAGCAGTTTGGGCAGGGCGCTGAGTGGAAACACCATATATTTT
D: .; J: TRBJ2-5; V: TRBV5-1; size: .; CDR3: CASSSRRGGAQTQYF; DNA: TGCGCCAGCAGCTCTCGCCGTGGGGGGGCACAGACCCAGTACTTC
D: .; J: TRBJ2-2; V: TRBV7-9; size: .; CDR3: CASSPQRTQNPNTGELFF; DNA: TGTGCCAGCAGCCCCCAGAGGACGCAAAACCCGAACACCGGGGAGCTGTTTTTT
D: .; J: TRBJ1-4; V: TRBV5-4; size: .; CDR3: CASSRTGTATNEKLFF; DNA: TGTGCCAGCAGCCGGACCGGGACGGCAACTAATGAAAAACTGTTTTTT
D: .; J: TRBJ1-4; V: TRBV20-1; size: .; CDR3: CSARRGGAGEKLFF; DNA: TGCAGTGCTCGCCGCGGCGGGGCCGGTGAAAAACTGTTTTTT
D: .; J: TRBJ1-1; V: TRBV12-3/TRBV12-4; size: few; CDR3: CASTLYTGHPNTEAFF; DNA: TGTGCCAGCACCCTGTATACAGGGCACCCGAACACTGAAGCTTTCTTT
D: .; J: TRBJ1-5; V: TRBV4-1; size: few; CDR3: CASSQQFGQRSSNQPQHF; DNA: TGCGCCAGCAGCCAACAGTTCGGACAGAGGAGTAGCAATCAGCCCCAGCATTTT
D: .; J: TRBJ2-3; V: TRBV10-1; size: .; CDR3: CASSESRYTTQYF; DNA: TGCGCCAGCAGTGAGTCGAGGTACACAACGCAGTATTTT
D: .; J: TRBJ2-1; V: TRBV6-2/TRBV6-3; size: few; CDR3: CASIGQSSYNEQFF; DNA: TGTGCCAGCATCGGACAGAGCTCCTACAATGAGCAGTTCTTC
D: TRBD1; J: TRBJ1-2; V: TRBV4-1; size: .; CDR3: CASSQGGTGSGYGYTF; DNA: TGCGCCAGCAGCCAAGGAGGGACAGGGAGTGGCTATGGCTACACCTTC
D: .; J: TRBJ2-2; V: TRBV20-1; size: .; CDR3: CSARRQANTGELFF; DNA: TGCAGTGCTAGGAGACAGGCAAACACCGGGGAGCTGTTTTTT